A selection of T cell receptor beta chains follows, all from one sample in a study of blood T cell repertoires in COVID-19. Sequencing was performed with immunoSEQ multiplex PCR; in TCRdb, only in-frame clones are kept and a portion is missing. The data hold under 110,000 clones, with roughly two thirds observed a single time. Source material: peripheral blood. The receptors were sampled from a human donor with acute or convalescent COVID-19. The donor label of this sample is uncertain. The CDR3 runs from the conserved cysteine through the conserved F or W. The D gene is left open where the match is weak. Clone size is stated in some rows and not others, as once, few, many or a class when expanded.

TRBJ2-7 NA NA TRBV7-9 TGTGCCAGCAGCTTACACTCTATGGACGAGCAGTACTTC CASSLHSMDEQYF
TRBJ1-3 NA NA TRBV15 TGTGCCACCAGCAGAGATCAGTTTGGGGGGACTGGAAACACCATATATTTT CATSRDQFGGTGNTIYF
TRBJ2-2 NA NA TRBV24-1 TGTGCCACCAGTGTCCCGGGGAACACCGGGGAGCTGTTTTTT CATSVPGNTGELFF
TRBJ1-1 NA NA TRBV28 TGTGCCATCAATTCGGACGGACAGAACACTGAAGCTTTCTTT CAINSDGQNTEAFF
TRBJ2-6 NA TRBD1 TRBV19 TGTGCCAGTAGTACCCGGGACAGGGGGCTCTCTGGGGCCAACGTCCTGACTTTC CASSTRDRGLSGANVLTF
TRBJ2-2 few NA TRBV28 TGTGCCAGCAGTTCCGATTGGGGACTCACCGGGGAGCTGTTTTTT CASSSDWGLTGELFF
TRBJ1-6 NA TRBD1 TRBV7-2 TGTGCCAGCAGCTTCGGACAGGGAGCTAATTCACCCCTCCACTTT CASSFGQGANSPLHF
TRBJ1-2 NA NA TRBV28 TGTGCCAGCAGTTTAGACAAACCTCCCTATGGCTACACCTTC CASSLDKPPYGYTF
TRBJ1-2 NA NA TRBV5-1 TGCGCCAGCAGCCAGACGGGAAATAACTATGGCTACACCTTC CASSQTGNNYGYTF
TRBJ2-1 NA TRBD2 TRBV18 TGTGCCAGCTCACCAAGCCTAGCGGACCCGGGGCAGTTCTTC CASSPSLADPGQFF
TRBJ2-5 NA TRBD1 TRBV5-1 TGCGCCAGCAGCAGGGGACAGCAACAAGAGACCCAGTACTTC CASSRGQQQETQYF
TRBJ1-6 few TRBD1 TRBV18 TGTGCCAGCTCAGGTGGACAGGGAGGCTCACCCCTCCACTTT CASSGGQGGSPLHF
TRBJ1-5 medium-sized NA TRBV6-6 TGTGCCAGCAGTTACGAGGGGGGGAGCAATCAGCCCCAGCATTTT CASSYEGGSNQPQHF
TRBJ1-1 NA NA TRBV28 TGTGCCAGCAGTTTGGGTTGGGGGGTTAGCGGCACTGAAGCTTTCTTT CASSLGWGVSGTEAFF
TRBJ2-5 few TRBD2 TRBV3-1/TRBV3-2 TGTGCCAGCAGCCCGCAACGGGGGGAATCGGAGACCCAGTACTTC CASSPQRGESETQYF
TRBJ1-1 NA NA TRBV19 TGTGCCAGTAGGTGGGGAGCCGGGTTGTACACTGAAGCTTTCTTT CASRWGAGLYTEAFF
TRBJ1-2 NA NA TRBV6-5 TGTGCCACTCAAAGGGCCGCCGGGGTTTCAGGCTACACCTTC CATQRAAGVSGYTF
TRBJ2-3 NA NA TRBV5-1 TGCGCCAGCAGCCACGCACGGGATACGCAGTATTTT CASSHARDTQYF
TRBJ1-5 NA NA TRBV7-2 TGTGCCAGCAGCTTAACGTACACACAGCCCCAGCATTTT CASSLTYTQPQHF
TRBJ1-2 NA NA TRBV29-1 TGCAGCGTTGATGGAGACGATGGCTACACCTTC CSVDGDDGYTF